These 26 T cell receptor beta chains came from one sample sequenced in a study. TCRdb ran MiXCR on the 5' RACE reads and lists one entry per CDR3 protein. The data contain about 40,000 distinct CDR3 sequences, 15% to 20% of them singletons. Sequenced sample: naive CD4+ T cells sorted from a lymph node. Regarding subset: naive CD4+ T cells, CD4+CD45RA+CD25-. The receptors stem from a female donor with breast cancer.

Comments on this clonotype: A single base separates this from a much larger clone, so it may be a read error. The rearrangement joins TRBV6-1 to TRBJ2-5; possible D gene TRBD2, 6 bases. Trimming cost V 6 bases and J 5 bases, with 16 bases left between them. Germline CDR1 MNHNS, CDR2 SASEGT. The CDR3 is made up of 14 amino acids. DNA of the CDR3: TGTGCCAGCAGGGAGCACCGAGGGAGGGAGACCCAGTACTTC. Translation: CASREHRGRETQYF.

In its sample, this clonotype was seen a few times. The chain has TRBV20-1 and TRBJ1-3; 7 nucleotides match TRBD1. The germline V gene encodes CDR1 DFQATT and CDR2 SNEGSKA (reference sequence). CDR3 size: 13 residues. V lost 1 base, J lost 4 bases, and 1 base stayed unmatched. The CDR3 loop is CSARGDRGNTIYF. DNA of the CDR3: TGCAGTGCTAGAGGGGACAGAGGAAACACCATATATTTT.

The genes are TRBV4-1 and TRBJ1-6; weak D call: TRBD1 (5 bases). The V end lost 10 bases, the J end lost 8 bases, and 18 bases lay between the germline ends. There are 14 residues in the CDR3. Germline CDR1 MGHRA, CDR2 YSYEKL. The CDR3 DNA reads as TGCGCCACCAGGGTGTTGTTCAGGGATTCACCCCTCCACTTT. It yields the protein CATRVLFRDSPLHF.

This chain links TRBV6-5 with TRBJ2-5; D remains ambiguous. CDR1 MNHEY and CDR2 SVGAGI come from the germline V gene. V lost 7 bases to trimming and J lost 3 bases, with 15 bases between them. The CDR3 is made up of 14 amino acids. The CDR3 loop is CASKPTPQKETQYF. The CDR3 region has the DNA TGTGCCAGCAAGCCCACCCCGCAGAAAGAGACCCAGTACTTC.

This clonotype was counted many times. The chain links TRBV12-3 or TRBV12-4 to TRBJ1-1, with D unclear. V was trimmed by 8 bases and J by 0 bases, leaving 13 bases between them. The CDR3 runs 14 residues. For the CDR3, the DNA is TGTGCCAGCCGTGCCGGGATGATGAACACTGAAGCTTTCTTT. Encoded protein: CASRAGMMNTEAFF.

This clonotype was counted a few times. The chain carries TRBV18 and TRBJ2-7; D not resolved. V shed 4 bases and J shed 2 bases, with 12 bases lying between them. CDR1 KGHSH and CDR2 LQKENI come from the germline V gene. The CDR3 runs 14 residues. The CDR3 sequence: CASSREGLTYEQYF. The CDR3 DNA follows: TGTGCCAGCTCACGAGAAGGTTTGACCTACGAGCAGTACTTC.

This clonotype occurred a few times. The V call is TRBV5-1, the J call TRBJ2-7; D is possibly TRBD2 (6 bases). Germline V gene lookup returns CDR1 SGHRS and CDR2 YFSETQ. CDR3 length: 16 amino acids. Trimming removed 1 base at V and 3 bases at J, with 17 bases between. As DNA, the CDR3 is TGCGCCAGCAGCTTGAATCGTCCCGGGGGAGGCTACGAGCAGTACTTC. This translates into CASSLNRPGGGYEQYF.

The V and J genes are TRBV6-6 and TRBJ1-5; 7 nucleotides align to TRBD1. V lost 6 bases to trimming and J lost 5 bases; unmatched junction nucleotides: 4. The germline V gene encodes CDR1 MNHNY and CDR2 SVGAGI (reference sequence). The CDR3 runs to 13 residues. The CDR3 loop is CASSGQDHQPQHF. CDR3 nucleotide sequence: TGTGCCAGCAGCGGACAGGATCATCAGCCCCAGCATTTT.

CDR3 region: CASSLTGTLTGELFF. The DNA for the CDR3 is TGTGCCAGCAGCTTAACAGGGACCCTCACCGGGGAGCTGTTTTTT. V usage is TRBV11-2 and J usage is TRBJ2-2; D possibly corresponds to TRBD1 (6 bases). Germline loops: CDR1 SGHAT, CDR2 FQNNGV. The CDR3 contains 15 residues. The V gene lost 2 bases and the J gene lost 4 bases, with 11 bases spanning the gap. Full variable domain (remainder filled in from reference TRBV11-2 and TRBJ2-2): EAGVAQSPRYKIIEKRQSVAFWCNPISGHATLYWYQQILGQGPKLLIQFQNNGVVDDSQLPKDRFSAERLKGVDSTLKIQPAKLEDSAVYLCASSLTGTLTGELFFGEGSRLTVL.

This clonotype was recorded many times. The chain uses TRBV20-1 and TRBJ2-7; D may be TRBD1 or TRBD2 (7 bases each). Germline CDR1 and CDR2: DFQATT and SNEGSKA (reference sequence). The CDR3 is 15 residues long. Trimming took 5 bases from V and 5 from J, leaving 22 bases between them. CDR3 loop: CSAPRGQGGYNEQYF. The CDR3 DNA is TGCAGTGCTCCACGAGGCCAGGGGGGGTATAACGAGCAGTACTTC.

This clonotype was recorded many times. The chain carries TRBV6-1 and TRBJ1-5; D call uncertain. The germline V gene has CDR1 MNHNS and CDR2 SASEGT. V gave up 8 bases and J gave up 4 bases, with 12 bases separating them. The CDR3 runs to 13 residues. CDR3 in DNA: TGTGCCAGCGGGGATTTGTGGAATCAGCCCCAGCATTTT. Its protein product is CASGDLWNQPQHF.

J is TRBJ1-6 and V is TRBV20-1; 8 bases are shared with TRBD1. The germline V gene encodes CDR1 DFQATT and CDR2 SNEGSKA (reference sequence). V was pared by 3 bases and J by 7 bases, with 5 bases of the junction left unmatched. The length of the CDR3 is 14 residues. For the CDR3, the DNA is TGCAGTGCTAGTTTAACAGGGGGGAATTCACCCCTCCACTTT. This sequence encodes CSASLTGGNSPLHF.

A few counts support this clonotype. A much bigger clone sits one base away, suggesting this may be a read error. The rearrangement uses TRBV6-2 or TRBV6-3 and TRBJ2-4; no clear D. From germline, CDR1 is MNHEY and CDR2 SVGEGT. CDR3 size: 11 residues. The CDR3 sequence: CASRDRNTQYF. The CDR3 nucleotides are TGTGCCAGCAGAGACCGGAACACTCAGTACTTC.

This clonotype was detected ten times or more. The gene calls are TRBV7-2 and TRBJ2-5; the D is unclear. Trimming left V 5 bases short and J 2 bases short, with 18 bases between. CDR1 is SGHTA and CDR2 is FQGNSA in the germline V gene. This CDR3 contains 16 residues. CDR3 nucleotides: TGTGCCAGCAGCCTATCGTCTCCACAGTTTCAAGAGACCCAGTACTTC. It yields the protein CASSLSSPQFQETQYF.

V is TRBV28 and J is TRBJ1-1; no firm D call. This CDR3 has 13 residues. CDR1 is MDHEN and CDR2 is SYDVKM in the germline V gene. The DNA for the CDR3 is TGTGGCATGACCGGGAATTACGACACTGAAGCTTTCTTT. Residues: CGMTGNYDTEAFF.

This clonotype was seen a handful of times. The chain links TRBV6-6 to TRBJ1-5; unclear D gene. Germline assignment: CDR1 MNHNY and CDR2 SVGAGI (reference sequence). V shed 6 bases and J shed 7 bases, with 22 bases lying between them. The CDR3 consists of 16 residues. The CDR3 DNA follows: TGTGCCAGCAGGGCGGGGTATGAGGGAATAGGACAGCCCCAGCATTTT. As protein: CASRAGYEGIGQPQHF.

The V and J genes are TRBV5-1 and TRBJ2-1; TRBD2 agrees at 8 bases. CDR3 length: 15 residues. Germline V lookup: CDR1 SGHRS, CDR2 YFSETQ. The junction had 9 bases not matched to a gene; V was cut back by 1 base and J by 9 bases. This chain's CDR3 is CASSLTGRALVEQFF. The CDR3 region has the DNA TGCGCCAGCAGCTTGACCGGGAGGGCCCTCGTTGAGCAGTTCTTC.

In its sample, this clonotype was seen many times. V and J are TRBV7-2 and TRBJ2-6; maybe TRBD2 (5 bases). CDR1 is SGHTA and CDR2 is FQGNSA in the germline V gene. The CDR3 covers 16 residues. V lost 0 bases to trimming and J lost 2 bases, with 8 bases between them. The CDR3 coding sequence is TGTGCCAGCAGCTTAGCCGGGGAGCCTGGGGCCAACGTCCTGACTTTC. It encodes CASSLAGEPGANVLTF.

This clonotype showed up just a few times. The genes are TRBV3-1 and TRBJ2-7; D is ambiguous. Trimming removed 7 bases at V and 3 bases at J, with 16 bases between. Germline CDR1 reads LGHDT; CDR2 reads YNNKEL (reference sequence). The CDR3 covers 14 residues. This chain's CDR3 is CASTDRAKGYEQYF. DNA for the CDR3: TGTGCCAGCACGGACCGAGCTAAAGGCTACGAGCAGTACTTC.

Points on this clonotype: One junction end disagrees with the germline gene, perhaps due to a read error. The chain has TRBV7-2 and TRBJ2-3, with D perhaps TRBD1 (5 bases). The germline CDR1 and CDR2 sequences are SGHTA and FQGNSA. This CDR3 is 16 amino acids long. DNA for the CDR3: TGTGCCAGCAGCTTAATGGGGCTTACAAACACAGATACGCAGTGTTTT. It yields the protein CASSLMGLTNTDTQCF.

This clonotype has at least ten counts. The gene calls are TRBV11-1 and TRBJ1-2; 8 bases line up with TRBD1. In germline, CDR1 is SGHAT, CDR2 FQDESV (reference sequence). Unmatched junction bases numbered 5, after V lost 5 bases and J lost 3 bases. CDR3 length: 14 amino acids. The CDR3 sequence is CASSDRGYDYGYTF. In DNA form, the CDR3 reads TGTGCCAGCAGCGACAGGGGCTATGACTATGGCTACACCTTC.

The V call is TRBV27, the J call TRBJ1-1, with unresolved D. The CDR3 loop spans 13 amino acids. Germline CDR1 reads MNHEY; CDR2 reads SMNVEV (reference sequence). V lost 6 bases and J lost 2, with 10 bases in between. The CDR3 loop is CASSTAYNTEAFF. The DNA of the CDR3 is TGTGCCAGCAGCACCGCGTATAACACTGAAGCTTTCTTT.

The rearrangement links TRBV7-9 to TRBJ2-1; 11 nucleotides line up with TRBD2. The V and J ends lost 3 bases and 5 bases, in that order; junction bases with no gene match: 9. The CDR3 is 17 amino acids. CDR1 SEHNR and CDR2 FQNEAQ come from the germline V gene (reference sequence). CDR3 coding DNA: TGTGCCAGCAGCTTCCTAGCGGGAGGTTCTAGGAACAATGAGCAGTTCTTC. Amino acid sequence: CASSFLAGGSRNNEQFF.

This clonotype was seen a handful of times. CDR3 amino acids: CASNPDRGLINEQYF. CDR3 in DNA: TGCGCCAGCAACCCCGACAGGGGGCTTATCAACGAGCAGTACTTC. The rearrangement links TRBV5-1 to TRBJ2-7; 10 bases agree with TRBD1. The CDR3 sequence is 15 residues long. The ends lost 6 bases at V and 5 bases at J; junction bases unmatched: 11. The germline CDR1 and CDR2 sequences are SGHRS and YFSETQ.

The rearrangement uses TRBV6-1 and TRBJ2-3; D might be TRBD1 (5 bases). Trimming stripped 5 bases from V and 8 bases from J, with 20 bases between. The CDR3 is 15 amino acids. CDR1 and CDR2 from the germline V gene are MNHNS and SASEGT. This CDR3 is CASSLRQWGQGTQYF. For the CDR3, the DNA is TGTGCCAGCAGTCTGCGACAGTGGGGTCAGGGTACGCAGTATTTT.

This clonotype was counted at least ten times. The chain joins TRBV5-1 to TRBJ1-1; 7 positions match TRBD1. CDR1 and CDR2 from the germline V gene are SGHRS and YFSETQ. There are 14 residues in the CDR3. Trimming took 4 bases from V and 2 from J; bases not matched to a gene: 5. The CDR3 reads CASSMGQLNTEAFF. CDR3 sequence (DNA): TGCGCCAGCAGCATGGGACAGCTTAACACTGAAGCTTTCTTT.